This TCR beta chain was recorded in a study of blood T cells in healthy people across ages. General study findings and limits: It was not possible, with unsorted PBMCs, to conclusively compare naive and antigen-experienced cells. Diversity estimates from one million T cells were considered underestimates.

The CDR3 contains 17 residues. V dropped 1 base and J dropped 4 bases, with 20 bases sitting between them. Germline V CDR1 and CDR2: SGHAT, FQNNGV. About this clonotype itself: The antigen remains unidentified.

Through a sample-barcoded 5' primer and a J-beta primer mix, a second PCR was run for 7 to 11 cycles. A single record per CDR3 protein comes from TCRdb applying MiXCR to the 5' RACE reads. The sample has about 1 million distinct CDR3 sequences, 40% to 50% seen once. Every donor contributed roughly 11 milliliters of peripheral blood by blood draw. The sequenced sample was blood. The TCR comes from a woman aged 55-70 years in good health. The chain links TRBV11-2 to TRBJ2-7; D might be TRBD1 or TRBD2, each matching 5 bases. The CDR3 region has the DNA TGTGCCAGCAGCTTAGTCGACCTAACGGGATCAGGGTACGAGCAGTACTTC. It translates to CASSLVDLTGSGYEQYF.